This T cell receptor (beta chain) stems from a study of blood T cell repertoires in COVID-19. Overall study: In each case, the material was cDNA or gDNA derived from T cells, B-cell-depleted T cells, or PBMCs.

Germline V lookup: CDR1 SGHRS, CDR2 YFSETQ. The ends were cut back, 4 bases at V and 0 bases at J, with 7 bases in the middle. CDR3 size: 14 residues. As handled by the study authors: For nucleated cells, counts were estimated from reference gene primer amplification. Measured with immunoSEQ multiplex PCR; TCRdb has only the in-frame clones, and not every one. V, J and clone size are those of that table, while D and trimming were read from the DNA. The table shows more than 200,000 clones, with 65% to 90% occurring only once. Two negative PCRs, clearance, or symptom resolution characterized the recovered Cohort 3 donors.

The rearrangement links TRBV5-1 to TRBJ1-4; D remains unclear. The TCR originated in a man in his forties who had recovered from COVID-19. The sequenced sample consisted of PBMCs or T cells enriched from blood (not recorded which). CDR3 residues: CASSARATNEKLFF. CDR3 in DNA: TGCGCCAGCAGCGCCCGAGCAACTAATGAAAAACTGTTTTTT.